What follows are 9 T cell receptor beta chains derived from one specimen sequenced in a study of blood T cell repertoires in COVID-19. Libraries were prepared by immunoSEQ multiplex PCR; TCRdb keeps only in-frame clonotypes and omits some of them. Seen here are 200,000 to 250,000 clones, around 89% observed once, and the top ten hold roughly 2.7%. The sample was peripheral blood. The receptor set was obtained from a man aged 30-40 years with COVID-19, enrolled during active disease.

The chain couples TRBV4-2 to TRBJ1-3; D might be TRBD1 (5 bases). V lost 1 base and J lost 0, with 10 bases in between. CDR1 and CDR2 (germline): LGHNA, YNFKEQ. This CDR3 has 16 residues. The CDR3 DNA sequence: TGTGCCAGCAGCCAAGTCAGGGTACTCTCTGGAAACACCATATATTTT. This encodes CASSQVRVLSGNTIYF.

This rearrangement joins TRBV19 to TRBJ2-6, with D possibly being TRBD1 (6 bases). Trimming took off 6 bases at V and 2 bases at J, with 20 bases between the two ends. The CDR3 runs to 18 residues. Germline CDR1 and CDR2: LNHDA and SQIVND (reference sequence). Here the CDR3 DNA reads TGTGCCAGTAGCTGGGCGAAGCAGGGGTTAACTGGGGCCAACGTCCTGACTTTC. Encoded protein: CASSWAKQGLTGANVLTF.

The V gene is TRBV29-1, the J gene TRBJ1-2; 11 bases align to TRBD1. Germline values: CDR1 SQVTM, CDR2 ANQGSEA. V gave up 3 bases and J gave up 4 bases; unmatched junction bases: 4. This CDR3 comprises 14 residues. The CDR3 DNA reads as TGCAGCGTTGAGGGGGGACAGGGGGTCTATGGCTACACCTTC. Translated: CSVEGGQGVYGYTF.

The chain's CDR3 is CASSLISGVDEQFF. The CDR3 DNA is TGTGCCAGCAGCTTAATTTCAGGGGTTGATGAGCAGTTCTTC. The gene calls are TRBV7-9 and TRBJ2-1; tentatively, D is TRBD1 (6 bases). Trimming left V 2 bases short and J 8 bases short, with 13 bases between. Germline lookup yields CDR1 SEHNR and CDR2 FQNEAQ (reference sequence). This CDR3 comprises 14 residues.

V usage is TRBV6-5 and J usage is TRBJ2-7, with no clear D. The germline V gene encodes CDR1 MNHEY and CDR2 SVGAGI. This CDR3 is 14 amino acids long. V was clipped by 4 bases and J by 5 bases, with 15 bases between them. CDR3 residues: CASSSPTIIHEQYF. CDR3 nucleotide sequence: TGTGCCAGCAGTTCCCCCACTATTATCCACGAGCAGTACTTC.

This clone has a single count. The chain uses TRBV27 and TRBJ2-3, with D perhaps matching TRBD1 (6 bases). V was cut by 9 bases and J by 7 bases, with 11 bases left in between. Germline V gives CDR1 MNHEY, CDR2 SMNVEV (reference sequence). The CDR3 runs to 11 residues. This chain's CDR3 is CASLQGYTQYF. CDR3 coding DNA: TGTGCCAGTTTACAGGGTTATACGCAGTATTTT.

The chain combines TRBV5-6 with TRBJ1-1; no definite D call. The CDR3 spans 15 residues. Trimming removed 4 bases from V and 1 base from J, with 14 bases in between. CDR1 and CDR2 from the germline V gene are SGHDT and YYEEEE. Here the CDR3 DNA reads TGTGCCAGCAGCCAATCAGGAGGATGGAACACTGAAGCTTTCTTT. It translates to CASSQSGGWNTEAFF.

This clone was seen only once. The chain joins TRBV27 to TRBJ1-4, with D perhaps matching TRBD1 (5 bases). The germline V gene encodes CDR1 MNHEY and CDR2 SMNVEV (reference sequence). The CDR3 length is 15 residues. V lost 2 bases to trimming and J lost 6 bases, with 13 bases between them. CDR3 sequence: CASSLVGRGDEKLFF. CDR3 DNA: TGTGCCAGCAGTTTAGTGGGGCGGGGTGATGAAAAACTGTTTTTT.

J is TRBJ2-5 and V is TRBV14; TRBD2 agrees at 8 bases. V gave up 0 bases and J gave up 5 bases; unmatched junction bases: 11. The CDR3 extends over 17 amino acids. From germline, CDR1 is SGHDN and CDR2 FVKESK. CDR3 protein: CASSQDFKRGSQETQYF. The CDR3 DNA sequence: TGTGCCAGCAGCCAAGATTTCAAGCGGGGGTCTCAGGAGACCCAGTACTTC.